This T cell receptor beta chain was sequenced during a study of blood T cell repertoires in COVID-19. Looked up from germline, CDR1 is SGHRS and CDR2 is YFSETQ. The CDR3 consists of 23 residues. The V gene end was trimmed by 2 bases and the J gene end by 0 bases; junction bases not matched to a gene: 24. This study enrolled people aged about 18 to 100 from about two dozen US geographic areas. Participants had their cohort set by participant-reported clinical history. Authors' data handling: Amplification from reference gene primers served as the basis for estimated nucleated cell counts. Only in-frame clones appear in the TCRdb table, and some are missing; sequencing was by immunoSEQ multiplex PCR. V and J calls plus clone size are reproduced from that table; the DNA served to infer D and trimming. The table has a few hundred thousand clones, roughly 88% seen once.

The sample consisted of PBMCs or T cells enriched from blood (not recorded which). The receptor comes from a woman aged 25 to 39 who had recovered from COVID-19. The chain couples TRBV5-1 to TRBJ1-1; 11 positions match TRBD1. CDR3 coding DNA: TGCGCCAGCAGCTTACGGGGGGACAGGGGGATTCTCGGCGCAGTGAACCTGAACACTGAAGCTTTCTTT. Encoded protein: CASSLRGDRGILGAVNLNTEAFF.